This TCR beta chain was observed in a study of blood T cell repertoires in COVID-19. Across the whole study: Collection of acute and convalescent COVID-19 samples took place in the United States, Italy and Spain. Sources were T cells, B-cell-depleted T cells, or PBMCs; the material itself was cDNA or gDNA.

Per the original methods: Nucleated cell counts were estimated from reference gene primer amplification. Assay: immunoSEQ multiplex PCR; the TCRdb copy retains only in-frame clones and omits some. The V and J calls and clone size are taken from that table; D and trimming were inferred from the DNA. The sample consists of 60,000 to 65,000 clones, roughly two thirds of them appearing once. Patients in Seattle were enrolled during active infection, then followed longitudinally. Only a few counts were recorded for this clone. This CDR3 comprises 13 residues. From germline, CDR1 is KGHDR and CDR2 SFDVKD. J lost 8 bases, V lost 3 bases, and 4 bases had no gene match.

This TCR derives from a woman in her 70s with COVID-19, enrolled during active disease. Sample: peripheral blood. The rearrangement links TRBV24-1 to TRBJ1-2; 8 positions match TRBD1. The CDR3 is CATSDPRGRGYTF. CDR3 coding DNA: TGTGCCACCAGTGATCCCAGGGGGCGCGGCTACACCTTC.